These T cell receptor beta chains were read from a single sample in a study of post-analysis software for immune sequencing data. TCRdb re-called the PCR reads through MiXCR, storing one row per CDR3 protein. The table records roughly 400,000 distinct CDR3 sequences, more than 30% of them present only once. Material: blood. Receptors originate from a girl between 2 and 10 years old with multiple sclerosis. The CDR3 runs from the conserved cysteine through the conserved F or W. Each record gives: J gene, clone size, V gene, D gene, CDR3 DNA, CDR3 protein. The D gene is left open where the match is weak. A clone size is listed for some rows: how often the clone was seen (once, few, many), or a class if it is expanded.

j_gene: TRBJ2-7
abundance: NA
v_gene: TRBV16
d_gene: TRBD1
CDR3nt: TGTGCCAGCAGCCAGGCAGACAGGGGTTCAGACTACGAGCAGTACTTC
CDR3aa: CASSQADRGSDYEQYF

j_gene: TRBJ2-3
abundance: NA
v_gene: TRBV28
d_gene: TRBD1
CDR3nt: TGTGCCAGCAGTTTTTACAGGGGCCGCAGCACAGATACGCAGTATTTT
CDR3aa: CASSFYRGRSTDTQYF

j_gene: TRBJ1-2
abundance: NA
v_gene: TRBV5-4
d_gene: NA
CDR3nt: TGTGCCAGCAGCTTGGTTCAGGCGGGGAACGGCTACACCTTC
CDR3aa: CASSLVQAGNGYTF

j_gene: TRBJ2-7
abundance: NA
v_gene: TRBV7-2
d_gene: TRBD2
CDR3nt: TGTGCCAGCAGCTCGTCGATAGCGGGAGAGGCTCCGTACGAGCAGTACTTC
CDR3aa: CASSSSIAGEAPYEQYF

j_gene: TRBJ1-1
abundance: NA
v_gene: TRBV9
d_gene: NA
CDR3nt: TGTGCCAGCAGCGTAGGCGCCTCGTATATGAACACTGAAGCTTTCTTT
CDR3aa: CASSVGASYMNTEAFF

j_gene: TRBJ1-1
abundance: few
v_gene: TRBV6-6
d_gene: TRBD1
CDR3nt: TGTGCCAGCAGTTCCTCAGGGGGGACTGAAGCTTTCTTT
CDR3aa: CASSSSGGTEAFF

j_gene: TRBJ2-5
abundance: NA
v_gene: TRBV5-1
d_gene: NA
CDR3nt: TGCGCCAGCAGCCCCGAACCAACTAGCCAAGAGACCCAGTACTTC
CDR3aa: CASSPEPTSQETQYF

j_gene: TRBJ2-7
abundance: NA
v_gene: TRBV6-2/TRBV6-3
d_gene: TRBD1
CDR3nt: TGTGCCAGCAGGTACAGGGGAAACTCCTACGAGCAGTACTTC
CDR3aa: CASRYRGNSYEQYF

j_gene: TRBJ2-1
abundance: NA
v_gene: TRBV7-6
d_gene: NA
CDR3nt: TGTGCCAGCAGCTTTTCGGGCGACTTCTACGATGAGCAGTTCTTC
CDR3aa: CASSFSGDFYDEQFF

j_gene: TRBJ2-7
abundance: NA
v_gene: TRBV20-1
d_gene: TRBD1
CDR3nt: TGCAGTGCCACGACCCGGGACAGGGGGTTCCCCTACGAGCAGTACTTC
CDR3aa: CSATTRDRGFPYEQYF

j_gene: TRBJ2-7
abundance: few
v_gene: TRBV4-3
d_gene: NA
CDR3nt: TGCGCCAGCAGCCCCTTCCGGAACTACGAGCAGTACTTC
CDR3aa: CASSPFRNYEQYF

j_gene: TRBJ1-2
abundance: few
v_gene: TRBV28
d_gene: NA
CDR3nt: TGTGCCAGCAGTTTCCCCACGGGGGGCTACACCTTC
CDR3aa: CASSFPTGGYTF

j_gene: TRBJ2-7
abundance: few
v_gene: TRBV29-1
d_gene: NA
CDR3nt: TGCAGCGTTGTTTATAGTGGGAGGTTCCAGAGCTCCTACGAGCAGTACTTC
CDR3aa: CSVVYSGRFQSSYEQYF

j_gene: TRBJ1-2
abundance: NA
v_gene: TRBV29-1
d_gene: NA
CDR3nt: TGCAGCGTTAGACAGGCGCGCTATGGCTACACCTTC
CDR3aa: CSVRQARYGYTF

j_gene: TRBJ2-7
abundance: NA
v_gene: TRBV29-1
d_gene: NA
CDR3nt: TGCAGCGTTGAGCTCCGTGAACAGGGCTACGAGCAGTACTTC
CDR3aa: CSVELREQGYEQYF

j_gene: TRBJ1-1
abundance: NA
v_gene: TRBV5-6
d_gene: TRBD1
CDR3nt: TGTGCCAGCAGCCTAGGGACAGCCCGTGAAGCTTTCTTT
CDR3aa: CASSLGTAREAFF

j_gene: TRBJ2-1
abundance: NA
v_gene: TRBV6-5
d_gene: TRBD2
CDR3nt: TGTGCCAGCAGTTACGGGACTAGCGGAAACAATGAGCAGTTCTTC
CDR3aa: CASSYGTSGNNEQFF

j_gene: TRBJ2-3
abundance: NA
v_gene: TRBV20-1
d_gene: NA
CDR3nt: TGCAGTGCCTCAGGGTCCCCTTACACAGATACGCAGTATTTT
CDR3aa: CSASGSPYTDTQYF

j_gene: TRBJ2-1
abundance: few
v_gene: TRBV5-1
d_gene: NA
CDR3nt: TGCGCCAGCAGCTTGGCCCAGGCATACAATGAGCAGTTCTTC
CDR3aa: CASSLAQAYNEQFF

j_gene: TRBJ1-1
abundance: NA
v_gene: TRBV7-2
d_gene: NA
CDR3nt: TGTGCCAGCAGCTTAGGACCCGGTCTGAACACTGAAGCTTTCTTT
CDR3aa: CASSLGPGLNTEAFF

j_gene: TRBJ2-3
abundance: NA
v_gene: TRBV4-3
d_gene: TRBD2
CDR3nt: TGCGCCAGCAGTCATGGGATAATGGGAGGGCCGGCAGATACGCAGTATTTT
CDR3aa: CASSHGIMGGPADTQYF

j_gene: TRBJ2-3
abundance: NA
v_gene: TRBV12-3/TRBV12-4
d_gene: TRBD1
CDR3nt: TGTGCCAGCAGTTTAGGATTTGATGGGACAGGGGCCGATACGCAGTATTTT
CDR3aa: CASSLGFDGTGADTQYF

j_gene: TRBJ2-5
abundance: few
v_gene: TRBV7-6
d_gene: TRBD1
CDR3nt: TGTGCCAGCAGCTCGGACAGGGGGACGGGAGAGACCCAGTACTTC
CDR3aa: CASSSDRGTGETQYF

j_gene: TRBJ1-1
abundance: once
v_gene: TRBV7-9
d_gene: NA
CDR3nt: TGTGCCAGCAGCTTAGCAGGCAGGGGAAGAACTGAAGCTTTCTTT
CDR3aa: CASSLAGRGRTEAFF

j_gene: TRBJ2-3
abundance: NA
v_gene: TRBV6-1
d_gene: NA
CDR3nt: TGTGCCAACAGTGCTACAGGGACAGATACGCAGTATTTT
CDR3aa: CANSATGTDTQYF

j_gene: TRBJ2-3
abundance: NA
v_gene: TRBV9
d_gene: TRBD1
CDR3nt: TGTGCCAGCAGCCCACCCGGGACAGGCGATACGCAGTATTTT
CDR3aa: CASSPPGTGDTQYF

j_gene: TRBJ1-2
abundance: few
v_gene: TRBV7-9
d_gene: NA
CDR3nt: TGTGCCAGCAGCTTAGACTGGGGGGCAGGCGGCTACACCTTC
CDR3aa: CASSLDWGAGGYTF

j_gene: TRBJ2-6
abundance: few
v_gene: TRBV20-1
d_gene: NA
CDR3nt: TGCAGTCCCAAGAGTAGCTCTGGGGCCAACGTCCTGACTTTC
CDR3aa: CSPKSSSGANVLTF

j_gene: TRBJ1-1
abundance: few
v_gene: TRBV20-1
d_gene: NA
CDR3nt: TGCAGTGCCGGAGGGAGGGCGGACACTGAAGCTTTCTTT
CDR3aa: CSAGGRADTEAFF

j_gene: TRBJ1-6
abundance: NA
v_gene: TRBV7-9
d_gene: TRBD1
CDR3nt: TGTGCCAGCAGCTTAGTCGGGACAGGGTTGAATTCACCCCTCCACTTT
CDR3aa: CASSLVGTGLNSPLHF

j_gene: TRBJ2-7
abundance: NA
v_gene: TRBV29-1
d_gene: NA
CDR3nt: TGCAGCGTTGAGGGGGGGCAGTTGGGCTCCTACGAGCAGTACTTC
CDR3aa: CSVEGGQLGSYEQYF

j_gene: TRBJ1-2
abundance: few
v_gene: TRBV2
d_gene: TRBD1
CDR3nt: TGTGCCAGCAGTGACAGGGGGACGAACTATGGCTACACCTTC
CDR3aa: CASSDRGTNYGYTF

j_gene: TRBJ2-1
abundance: NA
v_gene: TRBV29-1
d_gene: NA
CDR3nt: TGCAGCGTTGAAGTCCGGGACACCTACAATGAGCAGTTCTTC
CDR3aa: CSVEVRDTYNEQFF

j_gene: TRBJ2-5
abundance: few
v_gene: TRBV29-1
d_gene: TRBD1
CDR3nt: TGCAGCGTCGCCCTAGCAGGGGGCGGAGAGACCCAGTACTTC
CDR3aa: CSVALAGGGETQYF

j_gene: TRBJ2-1
abundance: NA
v_gene: TRBV6-1
d_gene: NA
CDR3nt: TGTGCCAGCAGTGAACGAGGGACCAGCTCCTACAATGAGCAGTTCTTC
CDR3aa: CASSERGTSSYNEQFF

j_gene: TRBJ1-2
abundance: NA
v_gene: TRBV6-6
d_gene: NA
CDR3nt: TGTGCCAGCAGTGACGGCAGGGGATACGGCTACACCTTC
CDR3aa: CASSDGRGYGYTF

j_gene: TRBJ2-5
abundance: NA
v_gene: TRBV7-2
d_gene: TRBD2
CDR3nt: TGTGCCAGCAGATATCAGATAGCGGGAGGAGAGACCCAGTACTTC
CDR3aa: CASRYQIAGGETQYF

j_gene: TRBJ2-7
abundance: NA
v_gene: TRBV11-2
d_gene: NA
CDR3nt: TGTGCCAGCAGCTTAGCTCCCAGGGGCTCCTACGAGCAGTACTTC
CDR3aa: CASSLAPRGSYEQYF

j_gene: TRBJ2-1
abundance: few
v_gene: TRBV20-1
d_gene: TRBD2
CDR3nt: TGCAGTGCTCATAGCGGGGTCCCCGTCAATGAGCAGTTCTTC
CDR3aa: CSAHSGVPVNEQFF

j_gene: TRBJ2-7
abundance: NA
v_gene: TRBV28
d_gene: TRBD2
CDR3nt: TGTGCCAGCAGGATAGGACTAGCGGGAAGCGGTGACGAGCAGTACTTC
CDR3aa: CASRIGLAGSGDEQYF

j_gene: TRBJ1-4
abundance: NA
v_gene: TRBV7-9
d_gene: NA
CDR3nt: TGTGCCAGCAGCTTTCTGGGGGGCTTGGCAACTAATGAAAAACTGTTTTTT
CDR3aa: CASSFLGGLATNEKLFF

j_gene: TRBJ1-1
abundance: NA
v_gene: TRBV7-9
d_gene: NA
CDR3nt: TGTGCCAGCAGCTTAATTTTGGGGAACACTGAAGCTTTCTTT
CDR3aa: CASSLILGNTEAFF

j_gene: TRBJ2-3
abundance: NA
v_gene: TRBV12-5
d_gene: TRBD2
CDR3nt: TGTGCTAGTGGTTCGGGACTAGCGGGAGTTTTAGATACGCAGTATTTT
CDR3aa: CASGSGLAGVLDTQYF

j_gene: TRBJ2-7
abundance: NA
v_gene: TRBV20-1
d_gene: TRBD1
CDR3nt: TGCAGTGCTAGTGACAGGGGGAACGAGCAGTACTTC
CDR3aa: CSASDRGNEQYF

j_gene: TRBJ2-1
abundance: few
v_gene: TRBV24-1
d_gene: NA
CDR3nt: TGTGCCACCAGTTGGGCGGGGAGCTTTGGCTCCTACAATGAGCAGTTCTTC
CDR3aa: CATSWAGSFGSYNEQFF

j_gene: TRBJ2-2
abundance: NA
v_gene: TRBV7-3
d_gene: NA
CDR3nt: TGTGCCAGCAGCTTCGACACCACCGGGGAGCTGTTTTTT
CDR3aa: CASSFDTTGELFF

j_gene: TRBJ2-1
abundance: NA
v_gene: TRBV28
d_gene: NA
CDR3nt: TGTGCCAGCAGTTCATATTGGGGATCTAGTGGGGGTTACAATGAGCAGTTCTTC
CDR3aa: CASSSYWGSSGGYNEQFF

j_gene: TRBJ2-7
abundance: NA
v_gene: TRBV27
d_gene: NA
CDR3nt: TGTGCCAGCAGTTTATTCGTTGGTCAGCGCCAATACGAGCAGTACTTC
CDR3aa: CASSLFVGQRQYEQYF